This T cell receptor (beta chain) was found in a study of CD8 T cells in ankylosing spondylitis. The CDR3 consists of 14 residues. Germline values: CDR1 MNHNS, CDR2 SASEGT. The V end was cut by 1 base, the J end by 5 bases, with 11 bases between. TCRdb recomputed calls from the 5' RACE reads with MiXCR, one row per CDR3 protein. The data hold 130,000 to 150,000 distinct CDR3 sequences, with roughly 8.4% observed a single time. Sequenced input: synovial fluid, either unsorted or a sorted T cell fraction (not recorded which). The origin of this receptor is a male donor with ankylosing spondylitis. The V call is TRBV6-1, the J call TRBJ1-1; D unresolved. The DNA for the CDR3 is TGTGCCAGCAGTGAAGAAGCAGCGGAGACTGAAGCTTTCTTT. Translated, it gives CASSEEAAETEAFF.